The TCR beta chain described here comes from a study of blood T cell repertoires in COVID-19. Germline CDR1 is MGHRA and CDR2 is YSYEKL. CDR3 length: 19 residues. J gave up 2 bases and V 2 bases, and 8 bases lay outside the gene matches. Repertoires were generated with immunoSEQ multiplex PCR, while TCRdb's copy carries only in-frame clones and drops some. Of about 46,000 clones listed, around 88% were seen once; the top ten hold over 1%. Material for sequencing was peripheral blood. The J gene is TRBJ2-3, the V gene TRBV4-1; 15 nucleotides match TRBD2. The TCR sequence derives from a man aged 60-69 years with acute or convalescent COVID-19. Written as DNA, the CDR3 is TGCGCCAGCAGCCAAAAAGGACTAGCGGGAGGGTTTGACACAGATACGCAGTATTTT. The encoded protein is CASSQKGLAGGFDTDTQYF.